Following are 25 T cell receptor beta chains from one sample sequenced in a study of glioma-infiltrating T cells after dendritic cell vaccination. Clones were read by immunoSEQ multiplex PCR, and TCRdb kept only the in-frame ones, dropping some. The sample gives roughly 83,000 clones, more than 75% of which show up once; 15% to 18% is in the top ten. The sequencing used blood, collected before dendritic cell vaccination. These receptor sequences come from a human donor with glioblastoma.

DNA for the CDR3: TGTGCCAGCAGTGTCCCGGGACAGGGATGGGTAGGGAATCAGCCCCAGCATTTT. This translates into CASSVPGQGWVGNQPQHF. The chain recombines TRBV2 with TRBJ1-5, with TRBD1 matching over 9 bases. CDR3 length: 18 amino acids. CDR1 is SNHLY and CDR2 is FYNNEI in the germline V gene. Germline trimming cut 4 bases from V and 4 bases from J; bases unmatched to any gene: 14.

The gene calls are TRBV29-1 and TRBJ2-7, with 8 positions matching TRBD1. The CDR3 has 14 residues. Germline CDR1 reads SQVTM; CDR2 reads ANQGSEA. Trimming at V came to 6 bases and at J to 4 bases, leaving 11 bases not matched to a gene. The CDR3 is CSVAGVQGGYEQYF. The DNA for the CDR3 is TGCAGCGTGGCAGGTGTACAGGGGGGTTACGAGCAGTACTTC.

The chain is built from TRBV27 and TRBJ1-3; 9 nucleotides line up with TRBD1. The J segment lost 8 bases and the V segment lost 6 bases, leaving 8 bases of the junction unmatched. CDR1 is MNHEY and CDR2 is SMNVEV in the germline V gene (reference sequence). CDR3 length: 14 residues. CDR3 amino acids: CASRRQGGRDTIYF. Written as DNA, the CDR3 is TGTGCCAGCAGGCGACAGGGGGGTAGAGACACCATATATTTT.

V is TRBV7-2 and J is TRBJ2-3; possible D gene TRBD2, 6 bases. V was pared by 1 base and J by 0 bases, with 14 bases between. CDR1 is SGHTA and CDR2 is FQGNSA in the germline V gene. CDR3 length: 17 amino acids. Here the CDR3 DNA reads TGTGCCAGCAGCTTAGTTTTGGGACTTCCTAGCACAGATACGCAGTATTTT. It specifies CASSLVLGLPSTDTQYF.

The V and J genes are TRBV7-2 and TRBJ1-6, with TRBD1 identical over 9 bases. The CDR3 runs to 17 residues. CDR1 SGHTA and CDR2 FQGNSA come from the germline V gene. Unmatched junction bases numbered 7, after V lost 4 bases and J lost 3 bases. CDR3 loop: CASSSSTGGNYNSPLHF. In DNA, the CDR3 is TGTGCCAGCAGCTCCTCGACAGGGGGGAACTATAATTCACCCCTCCACTTT.

The CDR3 loop reads CASSLPGGSYNEQFF. In DNA, the CDR3 is TGCGCCAGCAGCTTGCCGGGGGGCTCCTACAATGAGCAGTTCTTC. The chain carries TRBV5-1 and TRBJ2-1; 7 bases align to TRBD2. V trimming: 1 base; J trimming: 0 bases; junction bases outside the gene matches: 1. The CDR3 has 15 amino acids. Germline values: CDR1 SGHRS, CDR2 YFSETQ.

V gene TRBV15 combines with J gene TRBJ1-1, with unresolved D. V lost 0 bases to trimming and J lost 2 bases, with 16 bases between them. Germline CDR1 LNHNV, CDR2 YYDKDF (reference sequence). The CDR3 has 17 residues. The CDR3 DNA follows: TGTGCCACCAGCAGAGAGGCGGGGAGTGCCAGCAACACTGAAGCTTTCTTT. It encodes CATSREAGSASNTEAFF.

Comments on this clone: This sample includes further DNA sequences coding for the same CDR3. The CDR3 is CASSLTGVGEQYF. CDR3 bases: TGTGCCAGCAGCTTGACAGGGGTTGGCGAGCAGTACTTC. J is TRBJ2-7 and V is TRBV7-9; 8 bases map to TRBD1. Germline assignment: CDR1 SEHNR and CDR2 FQNEAQ (reference sequence). The CDR3 extends over 13 amino acids. The V and J ends lost 3 bases and 6 bases, in that order; junction bases with no gene match: 4.

This clone was seen a single time. The chain is built from TRBV4-3 and TRBJ2-7; 9 positions agree with TRBD2. The germline CDR1 and CDR2 sequences are LGHNA and YSLEER. The CDR3 extends over 15 amino acids. V gave up 1 base and J gave up 1 base; unmatched junction bases: 2. The CDR3 protein is CASSQGRGGSYEQYF. DNA of the CDR3: TGCGCCAGCAGCCAAGGGCGGGGGGGGTCCTACGAGCAGTACTTC.

V usage is TRBV9 and J usage is TRBJ1-5; maybe TRBD1 (6 bases). Germline CDR1 reads SGDLS; CDR2 reads YYNGEE. This CDR3 is built from 15 residues. The germline V and J ends were trimmed by 0 bases and 4 bases, with 11 bases remaining between them. The CDR3 DNA follows: TGTGCCAGCAGCGTAGACGGGACAAGAAATCAGCCCCAGCATTTT. Its protein product is CASSVDGTRNQPQHF.

The rearrangement links TRBV9 to TRBJ2-7; TRBD2 matches 12 bases. Germline lookup yields CDR1 SGDLS and CDR2 YYNGEE. Trimming removed 0 bases from V and 4 bases from J; junction bases left unmatched: 5. The CDR3 has 16 residues. CDR3 sequence: CASSVELAGGMYEQYF. In nucleotides, the CDR3 is TGTGCCAGCAGCGTAGAACTAGCGGGGGGTATGTACGAGCAGTACTTC.

The chain joins TRBV7-9 to TRBJ1-5; possible D gene TRBD1, 5 bases. Per germline, CDR1 SEHNR and CDR2 FQNEAQ (reference sequence). The CDR3 is 14 amino acids. V was trimmed by 1 base and J by 3 bases, leaving 7 bases between them. The CDR3 region is CASSLGQFNQPQHF. As DNA, the CDR3 is TGTGCCAGCAGCTTAGGACAGTTCAATCAGCCCCAGCATTTT.

The rearrangement uses TRBV4-3 and TRBJ2-7; the D is unclear. V was trimmed by 0 bases and J by 3 bases, leaving 18 bases between them. The CDR3 is made up of 17 amino acids. Germline CDR1 and CDR2: LGHNA and YSLEER. This CDR3 reads CASSQEQSNAVYYEQYF. The CDR3 DNA is TGCGCCAGCAGCCAAGAGCAGTCGAACGCAGTATACTACGAGCAGTACTTC.

The V call is TRBV6-1, the J call TRBJ2-7; D is possibly TRBD2 (6 bases). Germline loops: CDR1 MNHNS, CDR2 SASEGT. V was pared by 7 bases and J by 4 bases, with 17 bases between. This CDR3 is 14 amino acids long. CDR3: CASTRRDLPYEQYF. The CDR3 DNA is TGTGCCAGCACCCGGCGGGACTTACCTTACGAGCAGTACTTC.

This chain links TRBV5-1 with TRBJ2-1; D is undetermined. V shed 0 bases and J shed 9 bases, with 4 bases lying between them. CDR3 length: 11 residues. Germline-derived CDR1 and CDR2 are SGHRS and YFSETQ. The CDR3 DNA reads TGCGCCAGCAGCTTGGTTAGTGAGCAGTTCTTC. Encoded protein: CASSLVSEQFF.

The chain employs TRBV28 and TRBJ2-7, with TRBD2 matching 7 bases. The CDR3 length is 16 residues. Trimming at V came to 5 bases and at J to 1 base, leaving 11 bases not matched to a gene. The germline V gene encodes CDR1 MDHEN and CDR2 SYDVKM. As DNA, the CDR3 is TGTGCCAGCAGTGGGGGATGGCTGCGGGAGTCCTACGAGCAGTACTTC. It encodes CASSGGWLRESYEQYF.

The chain employs TRBV6-4 and TRBJ2-1, with TRBD2 matching 8 bases. With V trimmed by 6 bases and J by 9 bases, 10 bases remained unmatched. The CDR3 extends over 14 amino acids. Per germline, CDR1 MRHNA and CDR2 SNTAGT. The DNA for the CDR3 is TGTGCCAGCAGAAGGGGACTAGGAAGCATTGAGCAGTTCTTC. It specifies CASRRGLGSIEQFF.

The chain joins TRBV28 to TRBJ1-2; TRBD1 might be the D (5 bases). Germline V gene data show CDR1 as MDHEN and CDR2 as SYDVKM. This CDR3 is 14 amino acids long. Trimming took off 8 bases at V and 6 bases at J, with 19 bases between the two ends. The CDR3 loop reads CASFRTGSADGYTF. The CDR3 bases are TGTGCCAGCTTTAGAACAGGCTCTGCGGATGGCTACACCTTC.

The gene calls are TRBV4-1 and TRBJ1-1; TRBD1 is a possible D gene (5 bases). This CDR3 is built from 14 residues. Germline V gives CDR1 MGHRA, CDR2 YSYEKL. V was shortened by 4 bases and J by 4 bases, with 13 bases between the two germline ends. Here the CDR3 reads CASSLGWGGTEAFF. The CDR3 coding sequence is TGCGCCAGCAGCCTAGGGTGGGGGGGCACTGAAGCTTTCTTT.

This clone has only one observation. V is TRBV6-1 and J is TRBJ1-5, with TRBD1 as a possible D gene (5 bases). The germline V gene encodes CDR1 MNHNS and CDR2 SASEGT. The length of the CDR3 is 16 residues. V shed 2 bases and J shed 1 base, with 12 bases lying between them. The CDR3 DNA is TGTGCCAGCAGTGAACTCGGGGGACGGAGCAATCAGCCCCAGCATTTT. This encodes CASSELGGRSNQPQHF.

The chain carries TRBV28 and TRBJ1-2, with 7 bases identical to TRBD1. The CDR3 contains 15 residues. Germline lookup yields CDR1 MDHEN and CDR2 SYDVKM. Germline trimming cut 5 bases from V and 8 bases from J; bases unmatched to any gene: 14. CDR3: CASSLNREGARGYTF. The CDR3 DNA is TGTGCCAGCAGTCTAAACAGAGAGGGGGCGCGAGGCTACACCTTC.

V gene TRBV5-3 combines with J gene TRBJ2-3; 11 bases are shared with TRBD2. TRBV5-3 is an open reading frame, and its role is uncertain. This CDR3 contains 19 residues. The junction had 11 bases not matched to a gene; V was cut back by 0 bases and J by 2 bases. Here the CDR3 DNA reads TGTGCCAGAAGCTTGGCCGCTAGCGGGGGGACGGCCGACACAGATACGCAGTATTTT. This sequence encodes CARSLAASGGTADTDTQYF.

This chain links TRBV15 with TRBJ1-5; D is perhaps TRBD1 (5 bases). The CDR3 runs 15 residues. Trimming pared 0 bases from V and 0 bases from J, leaving 6 bases between. The germline CDR1 and CDR2 sequences are LNHNV and YYDKDF (reference sequence). CDR3 sequence: CATSREGVSNQPQHF. The CDR3 DNA is TGTGCCACCAGCAGAGAAGGGGTTAGCAATCAGCCCCAGCATTTT.

V is TRBV30 and J is TRBJ2-3; TRBD2 might be the D (6 bases). V was clipped by 1 base and J by 5 bases, with 13 bases between them. The CDR3 consists of 14 residues. Germline CDR1 is GTSNPN and CDR2 is SVGIG (reference sequence). The CDR3 here is CAWSGTGTRDTQYF. The CDR3 nucleotides read TGTGCCTGGAGTGGAACCGGGACTCGAGATACGCAGTATTTT.

This chain connects TRBV7-2 to TRBJ1-1, with 7 bases fitting TRBD1. The ends lost 8 bases at V and 1 base at J; junction bases unmatched: 10. Germline values: CDR1 SGHTA, CDR2 FQGNSA. This CDR3 region has 15 residues. The CDR3 is CASHLTGEGNTEAFF. CDR3 DNA sequence: TGTGCCAGCCACCTTACAGGGGAAGGGAACACTGAAGCTTTCTTT.